Sequencing of this TCR beta chain was carried out in a study of beta chain features in type 1 diabetes. To note about this clone: Its antigen is currently unknown.

Of the isolated RNA, all was reverse transcribed, and so the sequenced material was expressed TCRB transcripts. This table comes from immunoSEQ multiplex PCR, and its TCRdb copy is limited to in-frame clones, with some not included. The table includes over 600,000 clones, 9.5% to 15% detected once. Germline loops: CDR1 SQVTM, CDR2 ANQGSEA. The V end lost 6 bases, the J end lost 5 bases, and 11 bases lay between the germline ends. CDR3 length equals 11 residues. Study-wide points: Among all four CD4+ subsets, Type 1 diabetes patients had TCRB CDR3s that were moderately but significantly shorter.

The single heparinised draw taken from each donor contained about 120 mL of blood on average. The J gene is TRBJ2-7, the V gene TRBV29-1, with D unclear. Sequencing was done on a sample of naive CD4+ T cells from blood. The sequence was obtained from a man aged 25-45 years with type 1 diabetes. The CDR3 region has the DNA TGCAGCGTGACCACAGTAAACGAGCAGTACTTC. This encodes CSVTTVNEQYF.